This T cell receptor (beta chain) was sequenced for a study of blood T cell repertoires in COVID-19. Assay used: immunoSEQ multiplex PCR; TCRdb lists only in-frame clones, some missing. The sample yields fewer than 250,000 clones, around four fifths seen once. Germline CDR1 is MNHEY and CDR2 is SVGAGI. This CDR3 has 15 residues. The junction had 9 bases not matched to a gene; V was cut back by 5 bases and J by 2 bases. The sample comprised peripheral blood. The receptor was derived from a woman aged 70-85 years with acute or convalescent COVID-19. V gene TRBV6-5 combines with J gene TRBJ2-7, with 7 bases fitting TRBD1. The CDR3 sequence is CASSLTGTEAYEQYF. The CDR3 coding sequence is TGTGCCAGCAGTCTAACCGGGACAGAAGCCTACGAGCAGTACTTC.